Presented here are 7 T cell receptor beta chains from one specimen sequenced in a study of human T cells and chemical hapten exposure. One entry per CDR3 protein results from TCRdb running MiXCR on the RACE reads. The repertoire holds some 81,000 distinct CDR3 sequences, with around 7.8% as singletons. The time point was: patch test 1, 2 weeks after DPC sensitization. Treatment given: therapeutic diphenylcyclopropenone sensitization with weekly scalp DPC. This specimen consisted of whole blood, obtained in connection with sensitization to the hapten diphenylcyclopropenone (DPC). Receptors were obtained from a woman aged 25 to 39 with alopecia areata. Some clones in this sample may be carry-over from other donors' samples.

The CDR3 loop is CASSYIGQPQHF. The CDR3, as DNA: TGTGCCAGCAGTTACATCGGTCAGCCCCAGCATTTT. This chain links TRBV6-2 or TRBV6-3 with TRBJ1-5; no definite D call. Germline assignment: CDR1 MNHEY and CDR2 SVGEGT. The CDR3 sequence is 12 residues long. Trimming took 2 bases from V and 6 from J, leaving 5 bases between them.

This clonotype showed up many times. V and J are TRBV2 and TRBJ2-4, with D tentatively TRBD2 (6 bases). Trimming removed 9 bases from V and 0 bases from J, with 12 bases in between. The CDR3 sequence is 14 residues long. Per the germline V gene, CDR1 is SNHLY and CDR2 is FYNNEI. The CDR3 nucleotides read TGTGCCAGTTCGATACTAGCAGCCAAAAACATTCAGTACTTC. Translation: CASSILAAKNIQYF.

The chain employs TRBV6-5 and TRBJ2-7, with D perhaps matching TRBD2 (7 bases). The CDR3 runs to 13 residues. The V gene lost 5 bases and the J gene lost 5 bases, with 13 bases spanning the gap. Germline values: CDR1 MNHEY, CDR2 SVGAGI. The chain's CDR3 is CASSRGGGHEQYF. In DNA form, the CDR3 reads TGTGCCAGCAGTAGGGGGGGTGGCCACGAGCAGTACTTC.

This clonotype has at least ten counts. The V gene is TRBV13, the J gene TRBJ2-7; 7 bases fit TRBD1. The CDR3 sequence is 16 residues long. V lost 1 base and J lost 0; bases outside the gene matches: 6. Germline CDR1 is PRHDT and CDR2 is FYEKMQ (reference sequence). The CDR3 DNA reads TGTGCCAGCAGCTTAGTCAGGGACAGAGACTCCTACGAGCAGTACTTC. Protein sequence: CASSLVRDRDSYEQYF. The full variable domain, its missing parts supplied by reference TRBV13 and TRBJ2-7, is AAGVIQSPRHLIKEKRETATLKCYPIPRHDTVYWYQQGPGQDPQFLISFYEKMQSDKGSIPDRFSAQQFSDYHSELNMSSLELGDSALYFCASSLVRDRDSYEQYFGPGTRLTVT.

The CDR3 DNA sequence: TGTGCCAGTAGTATCGCGGTCCGGACTCAGCCCCAGCATTTT. Amino acid sequence: CASSIAVRTQPQHF. V is TRBV19 and J is TRBJ1-5; D is uncertain. Between the trimmed V and J ends, which lost 3 bases and 6 bases, there was a span of 12 bases. The CDR3 extends over 14 amino acids. Looked up from germline, CDR1 is LNHDA and CDR2 is SQIVND (reference sequence). Full variable domain (missing parts from reference TRBV19 and TRBJ1-5): DGGITQSPKYLFRKEGQNVTLSCEQNLNHDAMYWYRQDPGQGLRLIYYSQIVNDFQKGDIAEGYSVSREKKESFPLTVTSAQKNPTAFYLCASSIAVRTQPQHFGDGTRLSIL.

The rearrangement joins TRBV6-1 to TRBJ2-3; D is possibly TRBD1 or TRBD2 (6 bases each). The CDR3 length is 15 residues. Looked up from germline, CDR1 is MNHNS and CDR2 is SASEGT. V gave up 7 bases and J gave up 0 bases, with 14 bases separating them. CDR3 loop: CASTGGLPSTDTQYF. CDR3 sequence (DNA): TGTGCCAGCACCGGGGGCCTACCCAGCACAGATACGCAGTATTTT.

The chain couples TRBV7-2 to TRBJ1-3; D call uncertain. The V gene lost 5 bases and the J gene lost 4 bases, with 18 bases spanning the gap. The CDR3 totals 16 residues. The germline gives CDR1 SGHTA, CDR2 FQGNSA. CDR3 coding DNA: TGTGCCAGCAGCCTTAGGACCTTTTCAGCAGGAAACACCATATATTTT. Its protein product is CASSLRTFSAGNTIYF.